This TCR beta chain appears in the sequencing data of a study of cytomegalovirus exposure and HLA in healthy donors. Across the whole study: Genetic ancestry analysis placed around 76% of the 398 donors that were genotyped in the Caucasian-associated cluster. Notes on the study in general: Common viral pathogens were later found to be apparently linked to several of the most significant clusters. Data from an earlier analysis indicated that most TCR beta V segments were productive either about 87% or about 30% of the time. The study listed roughly 160 cytomegalovirus-associated TCR beta chains.

The primer mix had 60 Vbeta and 13 Jbeta primers. Libraries were prepared by immunoSEQ multiplex PCR; TCRdb keeps only in-frame clonotypes and omits some of them. The table lists approximately 140,000 clones, approximately 82% of them singletons. This CDR3 is 14 amino acids long. The germline gives CDR1 MDHEN, CDR2 SYDVKM. V lost 5 bases to trimming and J lost 4 bases; unmatched junction nucleotides: 6. Notes on this clone: Its antigen is unknown.

V gene TRBV28 combines with J gene TRBJ2-7; 9 bases line up with TRBD2. Source material: PBMCs. The clonotype comes from a woman in her forties in good health and CMV-seronegative. DNA for the CDR3: TGTGCCAGCAGTGCCGGACTAGCGCCTTACGAGCAGTACTTC. This codes for CASSAGLAPYEQYF.